This T cell receptor (beta chain) derives from a study of vaccination and CD4 T cells after COVID-19. The overall study: The authors used overlapping spike peptides from SARS-CoV-2, HCoV-NL63, HCoV-OC43 and HCoV-229E to stimulate cells.

Treatment denoted: roughly 10-day PBMC culture with coronavirus spike peptide pools or control peptides (ViraFEST assay). PBMCs were cultured at around 2 million per well with roughly 9.7 IU/ml IL-2 and 9.5 to 10 ug/ml peptide pools. With the Oncomine TCR Beta short-read assay, DNA from cultured CD4+ T cells was sequenced. TCRdb analysed the PCR reads with MiXCR anew, one entry per CDR3 protein. The table lists 13,000 or so distinct CDR3 sequences, more than 35% of them singletons. Germline assignment: CDR1 DFQATT and CDR2 SNEGSKA (reference sequence). The CDR3 covers 15 residues. Broader study findings: Nearly all convalescent vaccine-specific clones, 304 of 307, recognized only SARS-CoV-2 spike. Early timepoints after natural infection were not analyzed in these convalescent patients.

This clonotype came up a few times. What it binds is unknown. The material sequenced was CD4+ T cells from blood, cultured in vitro, taken after SARS-CoV-2 vaccination. This sequence originates from a human donor who had recovered from COVID-19. The J gene is TRBJ2-5, the V gene TRBV20-1; D possibly corresponds to TRBD2 (6 bases). The CDR3 spells CSRTNPGVPQETQYF. The CDR3 DNA reads TGCAGCAGGACTAACCCGGGAGTCCCCCAAGAGACCCAGTACTTC.